This T cell receptor beta chain was sequenced for a study of monozygotic twins with inflammatory bowel disease. TCRdb re-called the 5' RACE reads; one entry per CDR3 protein, DNA not given. The sample table includes approximately 160,000 distinct CDR3 sequences. Whole blood, unsorted for T cells, was the source of total RNA. Note on this clonotype: The target antigen is unknown.

The CDR3 runs 14 residues. CDR1 is SGHRS, CDR2 YFSETQ, per germline. Study-level findings and limits: Against healthy co-twins, IBD patients had lower TCRbeta diversity (measured by inverse Simpson).

Sequences were obtained from blood. The receptor was derived from a human donor with ulcerative colitis or Crohn's disease, or a healthy co-twin of an affected twin (not recorded which). This chain connects TRBV5-1 to TRBJ1-1. CDR3 protein: CASSLTEKNTEAFF.